These 22 T cell receptor beta chains were sequenced from one sample in a study of blood T cells in healthy people across ages. PCR was performed a second time for 7 to 11 cycles using a sample-barcoded 5' primer and a J-beta primer mix. TCRdb fed the 5' RACE reads into MiXCR, producing one record per CDR3 protein. The sample lists approximately 700,000 distinct CDR3 sequences, approximately 30% occurring once. Sequenced sample: blood. The receptors stem from a woman of 80 years or more in good health.

This clonotype was detected ten times or more. The chain joins TRBV20-1 to TRBJ2-6; 7 bases agree with TRBD1. Trimming cost V 6 bases and J 3 bases; bases outside gene matches: 14. The CDR3 is 17 amino acids. CDR1 and CDR2 (germline): DFQATT, SNEGSKA (reference sequence). The chain's CDR3 is CSAAPPGGIRGANVLTF. The CDR3 DNA sequence: TGCAGTGCCGCCCCCCCAGGGGGAATACGTGGGGCCAACGTCCTGACTTTC.

The V and J genes are TRBV7-2 and TRBJ1-6; D may be TRBD1 (6 bases). Trimming removed 2 bases from V and 4 bases from J, with 9 bases in between. The CDR3 consists of 15 residues. The germline V gene has CDR1 SGHTA and CDR2 FQGNSA. The CDR3 region has the DNA TGTGCCAGCAGCTTACGTGGACAGTATAATTCACCCCTCCACTTT. It codes for CASSLRGQYNSPLHF. Looking up the rest from reference TRBV7-2 and TRBJ1-6 gives the full variable domain: GAGVSQSPSNKVTEKGKDVELRCDPISGHTALYWYRQSLGQGLEFLIYFQGNSAPDKSGLPSDRFSAERTGGSVSTLTIQRTQQEDSAVYLCASSLRGQYNSPLHFGNGTRLTVT.

The chain has TRBV27 and TRBJ2-1, with D tentatively TRBD1 (5 bases). The germline V gene encodes CDR1 MNHEY and CDR2 SMNVEV (reference sequence). The germline V and J ends were trimmed by 4 bases and 0 bases, with 16 bases remaining between them. CDR3 size: 17 residues. The chain's CDR3 is CASSSMTVYSSYNEQFF. CDR3 coding DNA: TGTGCCAGCAGTTCAATGACAGTGTATAGCTCCTACAATGAGCAGTTCTTC.

The rearrangement uses TRBV12-3 or TRBV12-4 and TRBJ1-4; TRBD1 is a possible D gene (5 bases). This CDR3 is 15 amino acids long. The V gene lost 4 bases and the J gene lost 4 bases, with 13 bases spanning the gap. The chain's CDR3 is CASSSGGRINEKLFF. For the CDR3, the DNA is TGTGCCAGCAGTTCGGGGGGGAGGATTAATGAAAAACTGTTTTTT.

The rearrangement links TRBV28 to TRBJ2-3, with no clear D. Trimming cost V 7 bases and J 6 bases, with 14 bases left between them. The CDR3 is made up of 13 amino acids. From germline, CDR1 is MDHEN and CDR2 SYDVKM. The DNA of the CDR3 is TGTGCCAGCACCCCTTCGGATCCTGATACGCAGTATTTT. Translating gives CASTPSDPDTQYF.

This clonotype was recorded at least ten times. The rearrangement uses TRBV18 and TRBJ2-7; 7 nucleotides align to TRBD2. V shed 2 bases and J 2 bases; nucleotides not matched to a gene: 3. Germline-derived CDR1 and CDR2 are KGHSH and LQKENI. The CDR3 totals 14 residues. CDR3 loop: CASSPKAGTYEQYF. CDR3 nucleotide sequence: TGTGCCAGCTCACCAAAAGCGGGGACCTACGAGCAGTACTTC.

At least ten counts were recorded for this clonotype. V gene TRBV15 combines with J gene TRBJ2-7; D is possibly TRBD2 (6 bases). V lost 1 base, J lost 1 base, and 14 bases lay in between. Germline lookup yields CDR1 LNHNV and CDR2 YYDKDF (reference sequence). The CDR3 covers 16 residues. CDR3 coding DNA: TGTGCCACCAGCAGAGGGTTGGGGAGGCAATCCTACGAGCAGTACTTC. Protein product: CATSRGLGRQSYEQYF.

On this clonotype itself: A clone one base away is much larger, so this may be a read error. This rearrangement joins TRBV20-1 to TRBJ1-5, with 8 positions matching TRBD1. V lost 5 bases, J lost 7 bases, and 16 bases stayed unmatched. Germline assignment: CDR1 DFQATT and CDR2 SNEGSKA (reference sequence). The CDR3 has 16 residues. The CDR3 loop is CSASQGWTGRRQPQHF. The CDR3 DNA is TGCAGTGCTTCCCAGGGTTGGACAGGGCGAAGGCAGCCCCAGCATTTT.

Ten or more counts support this clonotype. The J gene is TRBJ2-7, the V gene TRBV30, with 7 positions matching TRBD1. V lost 2 bases, J lost 5 bases, and 3 bases stayed unmatched. CDR1 and CDR2 from the germline V gene are GTSNPN and SVGIG (reference sequence). The CDR3 extends over 12 amino acids. CDR3 region: CAWSPTGDEQYF. CDR3 DNA sequence: TGTGCCTGGAGTCCAACAGGGGACGAGCAGTACTTC.

This clonotype was detected a few times. The genes are TRBV12-3 or TRBV12-4 and TRBJ2-4, with D tentatively TRBD2 (6 bases). Trimming took off 8 bases at V and 1 base at J, with 12 bases between the two ends. This CDR3 comprises 14 residues. The CDR3 nucleotides are TGTGCCAGCTGCCCCCGGGGGGCCAAAAACATTCAGTACTTC. It encodes CASCPRGAKNIQYF.

This rearrangement joins TRBV2 to TRBJ1-6, with 8 bases matching TRBD1. This CDR3 comprises 19 residues. V shed 3 bases, J shed 0 bases, and the junction held 10 bases outside the gene matches. Germline lookup yields CDR1 SNHLY and CDR2 FYNNEI. CDR3 residues: CASSEFGQGLSSYNSPLHF. The CDR3 DNA reads as TGTGCCAGCAGTGAGTTCGGACAGGGCCTAAGCTCCTATAATTCACCCCTCCACTTT. Full variable domain (missing parts from reference TRBV2 and TRBJ1-6): EPEVTQTPSHQVTQMGQEVILRCVPISNHLYFYWYRQILGQKVEFLVSFYNNEISEKSEIFDDQFSVERPDGSNFTLKIRSTKLEDSAMYFCASSEFGQGLSSYNSPLHFGNGTRLTVT.

This chain joins TRBV15 and TRBJ2-3; 8 bases align to TRBD2. Germline CDR1 reads LNHNV; CDR2 reads YYDKDF (reference sequence). Trimming took 8 bases from V and 1 from J; bases not matched to a gene: 8. This CDR3 spans 15 amino acids. The CDR3 coding sequence is TGTGCCACCGGCCAAGCGGGGGTAGGCACAGATACGCAGTATTTT. This translates into CATGQAGVGTDTQYF.

Worth noting for this clonotype: A much larger clone is a single base away; this may be a read error. V is TRBV6-1 and J is TRBJ1-6; D gene unclear. Between the trimmed V and J ends, which lost 6 bases and 9 bases, there was a span of 9 bases. From germline, CDR1 is MNHNS and CDR2 SASEGT. The CDR3 is 12 residues long. CDR3 sequence: CASRVGGSPLHF. As DNA, the CDR3 is TGTGCCAGCAGGGTCGGAGGTTCACCCCTCCACTTT.

This clonotype has ten or more counts. V and J are TRBV5-1 and TRBJ1-2, with 9 bases lining up with TRBD1. The V gene end was trimmed by 0 bases and the J gene end by 10 bases; junction bases not matched to a gene: 7. The CDR3 has 14 residues. Germline-derived CDR1 and CDR2 are SGHRS and YFSETQ. CDR3 region: CASSLDSGQGIYTF. Here the CDR3 DNA reads TGCGCCAGCAGCTTGGATTCGGGACAGGGAATCTACACCTTC.

This clonotype was observed a few times. This clone may be a read error of a much larger clone one base away. V and J are TRBV6-2 or TRBV6-3 and TRBJ2-5; D is undetermined. The V gene lost 6 bases and the J gene lost 2 bases, with 10 bases spanning the gap. Germline CDR1 and CDR2: MNHEY and SVGEGT. CDR3 size: 13 residues. This CDR3 is CASRYIQQETQYF. The CDR3 bases are TGTGCCAGCAGGTATATACAGCAAGAGACCCAGTACTTC.

This chain uses TRBV3-1 with TRBJ1-6; the D is unclear. Trimming took off 0 bases at V and 9 bases at J, with 9 bases between the two ends. The CDR3 is made up of 14 amino acids. The V gene's germline CDR1 is LGHDT and CDR2 YNNKEL (reference sequence). Written as DNA, the CDR3 is TGTGCCAGCAGCCAAGACGCATTGGCTTCACCCCTCCACTTT. Encoded protein: CASSQDALASPLHF.

This clonotype was counted at least ten times. This rearrangement joins TRBV5-5 to TRBJ2-5; 11 bases fit TRBD2. CDR1 and CDR2 from the germline V gene are SGHKS and YYEKEE (reference sequence). V dropped 7 bases and J dropped 0; count of bases not matched to a gene: 5. This CDR3 spans 15 amino acids. CDR3: CASLPSGGHQETQYF. The DNA for the CDR3 is TGTGCCAGCCTTCCTAGCGGGGGGCACCAAGAGACCCAGTACTTC.

The chain links TRBV5-1 to TRBJ2-2; 9 positions agree with TRBD2. The CDR3 has 18 amino acids. J lost 0 bases, V lost 3 bases, and 9 bases had no gene match. Germline V gene lookup returns CDR1 SGHRS and CDR2 YFSETQ. For the CDR3, the DNA is TGCGCCAGCAGCTGGGGACCAGCGGGAGGTTCGAACACCGGGGAGCTGTTTTTT. It translates to CASSWGPAGGSNTGELFF.

This chain joins TRBV6-1 and TRBJ1-5; possible D gene TRBD1, 6 bases. CDR1 MNHNS and CDR2 SASEGT come from the germline V gene. The CDR3 is 17 residues long. Trimming shortened V by 5 bases and J by 0 bases, and 17 bases separated the two germline ends. This CDR3 reads CASSPQGRSYSNQPQHF. The CDR3 nucleotides read TGTGCCAGCAGTCCACAGGGACGGTCATATAGCAATCAGCCCCAGCATTTT.

The rearrangement joins TRBV20-1 to TRBJ1-6; D is possibly TRBD1 (6 bases). This CDR3 has 15 amino acids. With 3 bases removed from V and 3 bases from J, the gap between germline ends came to 12 bases. Germline lookup yields CDR1 DFQATT and CDR2 SNEGSKA (reference sequence). CDR3 region: CSARNTGNYNSPLHF. CDR3 bases: TGCAGTGCTAGGAACACAGGGAACTATAATTCACCCCTCCACTTT.

This clonotype appeared many times. The CDR3 DNA sequence: TGTGCCAGCAGCTGGGGGGACAGGAGGAGCCTAAACTATGGCTACACCTTC. Translating gives CASSWGDRRSLNYGYTF. The chain is built from TRBV7-2 and TRBJ1-2, with 8 bases matching TRBD1. J was trimmed by 2 bases and V by 4 bases; bases with no gene match: 12. The CDR3 length is 17 residues. Germline assignment: CDR1 SGHTA and CDR2 FQGNSA. The full variable domain, completed using reference TRBV7-2 and TRBJ1-2, is GAGVSQSPSNKVTEKGKDVELRCDPISGHTALYWYRQSLGQGLEFLIYFQGNSAPDKSGLPSDRFSAERTGGSVSTLTIQRTQQEDSAVYLCASSWGDRRSLNYGYTFGSGTRLTVV.

On this clonotype itself: The CDR3 carries no conserved terminal phenylalanine or tryptophan, so it likely arises from a read error. Because the CDR3's place on the DNA is in doubt, the DNA is left out and the CDR3 is given as listed by TCRdb. The chain is built from TRBV12-3 or TRBV12-4 and TRBJ2-5; the DNA was not compared with TRBD1, the D call given in the table. The CDR3 adds up to 14 amino acids, both ends counted. The CDR3 loop reads CASSLGRRPRDPVL.